These T cell receptor beta chains were read from a single sample in a study of tumor and adjacent non-tumor tissue in lung cancer. TCRdb reprocessed the multiplex PCR reads via MiXCR and lists one record per CDR3 protein. This sample has 70,000 to 90,000 distinct CDR3 sequences; around 74% occur once, and the top ten carry 12%. Input material: lung tumor tissue. The source is a woman aged 50 to 60 with non-small cell lung cancer. Both conserved end residues are part of each CDR3. Each record gives: clone size, V gene, J gene, D gene, CDR3 DNA, CDR3 protein. The D gene is left open where the match is weak. Clone size appears in some rows only: once, few, many, or a class for an expanded clone.

>-|TRBV20-1|TRBJ2-2|-
TGCAGTGCTAGGGAGAGGGGGAGGGACACCGGGGAGCTGTTTTTT
CSARERGRDTGELFF
>once|TRBV6-1|TRBJ2-3|TRBD1
TGTGCCAGCCGAGACAGGGAGCAAACTACGCAGTATTTT
CASRDREQTTQYF
>-|TRBV11-2|TRBJ2-2|-
TGTGTTAGCAGTGGATTCCAGGGGTGGAACACCGGGGAGCTGTTTTTT
CVSSGFQGWNTGELFF
>many|TRBV10-3|TRBJ2-2|-
TGTGCCATCAGTGATACGTCCGGGGAGCTGTTTTTT
CAISDTSGELFF
>-|TRBV6-6|TRBJ2-7|-
TGTGCCAACACCTCAAGGGACGGAACCTACGAGCAGTACTTC
CANTSRDGTYEQYF
>once|TRBV5-1|TRBJ2-7|TRBD2
TGTGCCATCAGCTTGGTCGGGCTAGCGGGAGTAACACTAGGGAAGCAGTACTTC
CAISLVGLAGVTLGKQYF
>-|TRBV28|TRBJ2-7|TRBD2
TGTGCCTGCAGTTCTCAGAAGGGACTAGCGGGGCTCTATGAACAGTACTTC
CACSSQKGLAGLYEQYF
>-|TRBV11-2|TRBJ2-1|TRBD1
TGTGCCAGCAGCTGGACAGGGGGCAAGGGGACCCAGTTCTTC
CASSWTGGKGTQFF
>-|TRBV20-1|TRBJ2-5|-
TGCAGTGCCTTACTAGTGGGAGGTCGAGAGGCCCAGTACTTC
CSALLVGGREAQYF
>-|TRBV6-1|TRBJ2-3|-
TGTGCCTGCAGTGAGACCTTAGCGAGAGGGCGCGATACGCACTATTTT
CACSETLARGRDTHYF
>-|TRBV7-3|TRBJ2-1|TRBD2
TGTGCCAACAGCATACTGTGGGAGGGCCCGAGCTCCTACAATGAGCAGTTCTTC
CANSILWEGPSSYNEQFF
>-|TRBV11-2|TRBJ2-5|TRBD2
TGTGCCAGGAGCCTCAGATCCGGGACTAACCTGGAGACCCAGTACTTC
CARSLRSGTNLETQYF
>many|TRBV20-1|TRBJ2-3|-
TGCAGTGCTCCTCTTCGGACGCAGTATTTT
CSAPLRTQYF
>-|TRBV12-3/TRBV12-4|TRBJ2-2|-
TGTGCTATCAGTTTGGGGGCCGGCGGGGAGCTGTTTTTT
CAISLGAGGELFF
>-|TRBV5-5|TRBJ2-1|-
TGTGCCAGGAGTTTGGCCGGAGCAGGCAATGAGCAGTTCTTC
CARSLAGAGNEQFF
>many|TRBV6-1|TRBJ2-7|TRBD2
TGTGCCAGCAGTGAAGAGACTAGCGGGAGCGATGAGCAGTACTTC
CASSEETSGSDEQYF
>-|TRBV11-2|TRBJ2-7|-
TGTGCCAGCAGCACCTGGACAGAGCGTACCCACGAGCAGTACTTC
CASSTWTERTHEQYF
>-|TRBV6-1|TRBJ2-3|TRBD2
TGTGCCAGCAGTGAGACCTTAGCGGGGGGGCGCGATATGCAGTATTTC
CASSETLAGGRDMQYF
>-|TRBV12-5|TRBJ2-5|-
TGTGCTAGTGCGCGAAACGTATTGATCCAAGAGACCCAGTACTTC
CASARNVLIQETQYF
>-|TRBV10-1|TRBJ2-7|-
TGCGCCAGCAGTGACCCAGGTAAGGGGTACGAGCAGTGCTTC
CASSDPGKGYEQCF
>few|TRBV5-1|TRBJ2-3|TRBD2
TGCGCCAGCAGCACGACTAGCGGGAAGAGCACAGATACGCAGTATTTT
CASSTTSGKSTDTQYF
>-|TRBV4-1|TRBJ2-5|TRBD1
TGCGCCAGCAGCCAAATACAGGGGGTGGGGGAGACACAGTACTTC
CASSQIQGVGETQYF
>-|TRBV29-1|TRBJ2-5|TRBD1
TGCAGCGTTGCCGGGACAGGGGGTTTGGGGGAGATCCAGTACTTC
CSVAGTGGLGEIQYF
>-|TRBV6-2/TRBV6-3|TRBJ2-2|-
-
CASSVGSGTANTGEPFF
>-|TRBV11-2|TRBJ1-5|-
TGTGCCAACAGCTTAGAAAGGAGTCAGCACCGGCATTTT
CANSLERSQHRHF
>-|TRBV11-2|TRBJ2-1|-
TGTACCGAAGGGGAGGCAGGGCCGCGCGAGCAATTCTTC
CTEGEAGPREQFF
>-|TRBV12-3/TRBV12-4|TRBJ1-5|TRBD1
TGTGCCAGCAGTCCTACAGGGGGCAGTCAGCCCCAGCATTTT
CASSPTGGSQPQHF
>many|TRBV20-1|TRBJ2-1|TRBD2
TGCAGTGCTAGGGCGACTAGCGGGAGTTTTGAGCAGTTCTTC
CSARATSGSFEQFF
>-|TRBV28|TRBJ2-2|TRBD2
TGTGCCAGCAGCCCAGCGGGAGAGCGCATCACCGGGGAGTTGTTTTTT
CASSPAGERITGELFF
>-|TRBV6-6|TRBJ2-1|TRBD2
TGTGCCAGCAGTATCTCAGCGGGAGCGATGTATAATGAGCAGTTCTTC
CASSISAGAMYNEQFF
>-|TRBV10-3|TRBJ2-5|-
TGTGCCATCAGAAGGGCAGGGGTAAGGGAGACCCAGTACTTC
CAIRRAGVRETQYF
>many|TRBV7-9|TRBJ2-2|TRBD1
TGTGCCAGCAGCCCTACCGGGACAGGGTTTACCGGGGAGCTGTTTTTT
CASSPTGTGFTGELFF
>-|TRBV12-3/TRBV12-4|TRBJ1-1|TRBD1
TGTACCAGCAGAGGGACAGGGCCAACTTTCTTT
CTSRGTGPTFF
>-|TRBV6-5|TRBJ2-2|-
TGTGCCAGTAGGACCGGGACAAGGGAGGCCGGGGAGCTGTTTTTT
CASRTGTREAGELFF
>once|TRBV29-1|TRBJ2-5|TRBD2
TGCAGCGTTGAAGATCTTCGGGAGGGCCAAGAGACCCAGTACTTC
CSVEDLREGQETQYF
>-|TRBV12-3/TRBV12-4|TRBJ1-1|-
TGTACCAGCAGAAGGGACTGGAACACTGAAGCTTTCTTT
CTSRRDWNTEAFF
>-|TRBV6-1|TRBJ1-5|-
TGTACCAGCAGTTCAGCTCCGGGACGGGGAGCAGATACGCAGCATTTT
CTSSSAPGRGADTQHF
>-|TRBV14|TRBJ1-6|-
TGTGCCAGCAGCCAATCGGGCGGCATCTCACCCCTCCACTTT
CASSQSGGISPLHF
>many|TRBV10-1|TRBJ2-7|TRBD2
TGCGCCACCGCCGAGGGGAGGGCCATGCGGTACGAGCAGTACTTC
CATAEGRAMRYEQYF
>-|TRBV29-1|TRBJ1-1|-
TGTAGCTCCGGGGGCTTTGGGTACACTGAAGCTTTCTTT
CSSGGFGYTEAFF
>many|TRBV10-2|TRBJ2-7|TRBD1
TGCGCCAGCAGTGAGGGGGTGACAGGGGTTACTACGAAGCAGTACTTC
CASSEGVTGVTTKQYF
>-|TRBV11-2|TRBJ2-2|-
TGTGCCAGCAGCTTAGGACTGGGAACCGGGGAGCTGATTTTT
CASSLGLGTGELIF
>-|TRBV6-2/TRBV6-3|TRBJ2-5|TRBD1
TGTACCAACAGTTACTACAGGGGGCTGGGGGAGACCCAGTACTTC
CTNSYYRGLGETQYF
>-|TRBV20-1|TRBJ2-1|-
TGCAGTGCGTCTATAGGGGGAGGGACAATTGAACAGTTCTTC
CSASIGGGTIEQFF
>-|TRBV6-5|TRBJ1-2|-
TGTGCCAGCAGTCTGCAAGCTAACTGTGACTACACCTTC
CASSLQANCDYTF